The sequence of this T cell receptor (beta chain) was determined in a study of pediatric ulcerative colitis. Libraries were prepared by immunoSEQ multiplex PCR; TCRdb keeps only in-frame clonotypes and omits some of them. The sample consists of around 14,000 clones, about nine tenths of them appearing once. This CDR3 is 15 amino acids long. The V gene lost 4 bases and the J gene lost 2 bases, with 12 bases spanning the gap. Germline V lookup: CDR1 MRHNA, CDR2 SNTAGT. No immunosuppressive drugs were given to ulcerative colitis patients before diagnostic colonoscopy. This rearrangement joins TRBV6-4 to TRBJ2-1; D might be TRBD1 or TRBD2, each matching 6 bases. The sequence came from a boy younger than 18 with moderate ulcerative colitis. Input material: blood. The CDR3 loop reads CASSAEEGAYNEQFF. CDR3 coding DNA: TGTGCCAGCAGTGCCGAGGAGGGGGCCTACAATGAGCAGTTCTTC.